What follows is one T cell receptor beta chain and its context. The data were taken from a study of blood T cell repertoires in COVID-19. Study details: The United States, Italy and Spain supplied acute and convalescent COVID-19 samples. PBMCs, B-cell-depleted T cells, or T cells were the source of the cDNA or gDNA that made up the material.

Per the original methods: Amplification of reference gene primers was used by the study to estimate nucleated cell counts. Assay: immunoSEQ multiplex PCR; the TCRdb copy retains only in-frame clones and omits some. The V and J calls and the clone size are those of that table, but D and trimming were determined from the DNA. This repertoire shows fewer than 250,000 clones, 80% to 90% found once; its top ten account for 10%. Trimming took 2 bases from V and 4 from J, leaving 14 bases between them. This CDR3 spans 15 amino acids. Germline V gene sequence: CDR1 SNHLY, CDR2 FYNNEI. Source material: peripheral blood. The V gene is TRBV2, the J gene TRBJ1-2; a possible D gene is TRBD1 (6 bases). This receptor was obtained from a woman of 80 years or more with acute or convalescent COVID-19. The chain's CDR3 is CASSEKRTESYGYTF. The DNA for the CDR3 is TGTGCCAGCAGTGAAAAGCGGACAGAGAGCTATGGCTACACCTTC.